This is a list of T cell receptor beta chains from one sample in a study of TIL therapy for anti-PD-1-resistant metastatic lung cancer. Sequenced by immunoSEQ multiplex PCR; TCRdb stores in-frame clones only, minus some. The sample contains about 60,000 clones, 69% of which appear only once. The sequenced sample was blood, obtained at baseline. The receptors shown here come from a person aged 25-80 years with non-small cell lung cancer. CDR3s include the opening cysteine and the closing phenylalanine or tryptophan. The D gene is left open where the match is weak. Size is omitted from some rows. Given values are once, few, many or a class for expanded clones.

DNA: TGTGCCAGTAGTCCCCGGACAGGGGCTTTGGGGGAGCTGTTTTTT
CDR3: CASSPRTGALGELFF
V: TRBV19
J: TRBJ2-2
size: -
D: TRBD1

DNA: TGTGCCAGCAGTTACTCGAACAGGGCCGGCGGGGAGCTGTTTTTT
CDR3: CASSYSNRAGGELFF
V: TRBV6-5
J: TRBJ2-2
size: -
D: -

DNA: TGCGCCAGCAGCCAAAGAGGGGTACAGGGTGCCCACGAGCAGTACTTC
CDR3: CASSQRGVQGAHEQYF
V: TRBV4-1
J: TRBJ2-7
size: -
D: -

DNA: TGTGCCAGCACGTTCCTAGCGTACGAGGGGACCCAGTACTTC
CDR3: CASTFLAYEGTQYF
V: TRBV6-1
J: TRBJ2-5
size: -
D: -

DNA: TGTGCCAGCAAGGAGCGGGAGGGGCGAAAGACCCAGTACTTC
CDR3: CASKEREGRKTQYF
V: TRBV6-1
J: TRBJ2-5
size: once
D: TRBD2

DNA: TGTGCCAGCAGCTTACGGGAGAGCAATCAGCCCCAGCATTTT
CDR3: CASSLRESNQPQHF
V: TRBV5-6
J: TRBJ1-5
size: -
D: -

DNA: TGTGCCAGCAGCCGCCTTAGCGGGAGGGCCGGGGAGCTGTTTTTT
CDR3: CASSRLSGRAGELFF
V: TRBV7-2
J: TRBJ2-2
size: -
D: TRBD2

DNA: TGTGCCAGCAGTGCGGACAGGGACAATCAGCCCCAGCATTTT
CDR3: CASSADRDNQPQHF
V: TRBV2
J: TRBJ1-5
size: few
D: TRBD1

DNA: TGCGCCAGCAGCTGGACTTCTAGCATTCGCACAGATACGCAGTATTTT
CDR3: CASSWTSSIRTDTQYF
V: TRBV5-1
J: TRBJ2-3
size: -
D: -

DNA: TGCGCCAGCAGCTGGACCGGGACAGAGTTCACAGATACGCAGTATTTT
CDR3: CASSWTGTEFTDTQYF
V: TRBV5-1
J: TRBJ2-3
size: -
D: TRBD1

DNA: TGTGCCAGCAGTTTAAGCGGACAGGGGAGAAGATTGCTGTTTTTT
CDR3: CASSLSGQGRRLLFF
V: TRBV27
J: TRBJ1-4
size: -
D: TRBD1

DNA: TGTGCCAGCAGTGAACCGGCTGACTATGGCTACACCTTC
CDR3: CASSEPADYGYTF
V: TRBV2
J: TRBJ1-2
size: -
D: -

DNA: TGTGCCTGGAGTTCGGAACTGTTCGGGACCCAGTACTTC
CDR3: CAWSSELFGTQYF
V: TRBV30
J: TRBJ2-5
size: -
D: -

DNA: TGTGCCAGCAGCTCGGACAGGGGGCTCACCATATATTTT
CDR3: CASSSDRGLTIYF
V: TRBV5-6
J: TRBJ1-3
size: -
D: TRBD1

DNA: TGCAGTGCCACCACTCACACTGAAGCTTTCTTT
CDR3: CSATTHTEAFF
V: TRBV20-1
J: TRBJ1-1
size: -
D: -

DNA: TGCGCCAGCAGCCAAGACGGAGTAGTTTCCGATACGCAGTATTTT
CDR3: CASSQDGVVSDTQYF
V: TRBV4-1
J: TRBJ2-3
size: -
D: -

DNA: TGCGCCAGCAGCCGTGGAGGTGGTGGGACTAATGAAAAACTGTTTTTT
CDR3: CASSRGGGGTNEKLFF
V: TRBV5-1
J: TRBJ1-4
size: -
D: -

DNA: TGCGCCAGCAGCTGGGGAGATCCGGGAAATGAGCAGTTCTTC
CDR3: CASSWGDPGNEQFF
V: TRBV5-1
J: TRBJ2-1
size: once
D: -

DNA: TGTGCCAGCAGTTCCCGTGAGTCAGTCAATGAGCAGTTCTTC
CDR3: CASSSRESVNEQFF
V: TRBV6-6
J: TRBJ2-1
size: few
D: -

DNA: TGCGCCAGCAGCTTACGGACAGGGGCGGGTAATGAAAAACTGTTTTTT
CDR3: CASSLRTGAGNEKLFF
V: TRBV5-1
J: TRBJ1-4
size: -
D: TRBD1

DNA: TGTGCCACCAGCAGGAACAGGGGCCCTTCCTACGAGCAGTACTTC
CDR3: CATSRNRGPSYEQYF
V: TRBV15
J: TRBJ2-7
size: -
D: TRBD1

DNA: TGTGCCAGCAGTGGAGGGGATAGATGGACCGGGGAGCTGTTTTTT
CDR3: CASSGGDRWTGELFF
V: TRBV25-1
J: TRBJ2-2
size: few
D: -

DNA: TGTGCCAGCAGCCCCAGGGCCAGGGTCACTGAAGCTTTCTTT
CDR3: CASSPRARVTEAFF
V: TRBV7-9
J: TRBJ1-1
size: -
D: -

DNA: TGCGCCAGCAGCTTGTTGGGGGCCCTCACAGATACGCAGTATTTT
CDR3: CASSLLGALTDTQYF
V: TRBV5-1
J: TRBJ2-3
size: once
D: -

DNA: TGTGCCAGCAGGGGTTCCAATCAGCCCCAGCATTTT
CDR3: CASRGSNQPQHF
V: TRBV6-1
J: TRBJ1-5
size: -
D: -

DNA: TGCAGCGCCGTATTGGGGCGTACGCAGTATTTT
CDR3: CSAVLGRTQYF
V: TRBV29-1
J: TRBJ2-3
size: -
D: -

DNA: TGTGCCAGCAGTGTAGGGATATTTAGCACAGATACGCAGTATTTT
CDR3: CASSVGIFSTDTQYF
V: TRBV7-3
J: TRBJ2-3
size: -
D: -

DNA: TGTGCCAGCAGCTTAGGCCAAGTTAACCAGCAGTACTTC
CDR3: CASSLGQVNQQYF
V: TRBV5-8
J: TRBJ2-7
size: -
D: -

DNA: TGTGCCAGCAGTCCCCCTTATTCACCCCTCCACTTT
CDR3: CASSPPYSPLHF
V: TRBV6-5
J: TRBJ1-6
size: -
D: -

DNA: TGTGCCAGCAGTAGACAGGGGACCTACGAGCAGTACTTC
CDR3: CASSRQGTYEQYF
V: TRBV6-6
J: TRBJ2-7
size: -
D: TRBD1

DNA: TGTGCCAGCAACGGGGACACTCGACTGAATGAGCAGTTCTTC
CDR3: CASNGDTRLNEQFF
V: TRBV6-1
J: TRBJ2-1
size: -
D: -

DNA: TGTGCCAGCAGTCCATCGGGCAGGGGCTACACCTTC
CDR3: CASSPSGRGYTF
V: TRBV6-5
J: TRBJ1-2
size: -
D: -

DNA: TGTGCCAGCAGCTTCACTAGCGGGAGCACAGATACGCAGTATTTT
CDR3: CASSFTSGSTDTQYF
V: TRBV11-1
J: TRBJ2-3
size: -
D: TRBD2

DNA: TGTGCCAGCAGTGATAGGGGGCCCACAGATACGCAGTATTTT
CDR3: CASSDRGPTDTQYF
V: TRBV6-1
J: TRBJ2-3
size: -
D: TRBD1

DNA: TGCGCCAGCAGCTGGGGCGGAGAGACCCAGTACTTC
CDR3: CASSWGGETQYF
V: TRBV5-1
J: TRBJ2-5
size: few
D: -

DNA: TGTGCCAGCAGTGCAGAGGGAGGGAGGACCTACGAGCAGTACTTC
CDR3: CASSAEGGRTYEQYF
V: TRBV2
J: TRBJ2-7
size: -
D: TRBD2

DNA: TGTGCCAGCAGTACGTTAGCGGGAGGAGGCGATGAGCAGTTCTTC
CDR3: CASSTLAGGGDEQFF
V: TRBV27
J: TRBJ2-1
size: -
D: TRBD2

DNA: TGTGCCAGCAGTGAAAGAGGGTTTCAGCCCCAGCATTTT
CDR3: CASSERGFQPQHF
V: TRBV6-1
J: TRBJ1-5
size: once
D: -

DNA: TGTGCCAGCAGGGGAATAGACCCTGGGGCCAACGTCCTGACTTTC
CDR3: CASRGIDPGANVLTF
V: TRBV6-5
J: TRBJ2-6
size: -
D: -

DNA: TGTGCCAGCAGCCTGTCGGGACAGGGAAATGAGCAGTTCTTC
CDR3: CASSLSGQGNEQFF
V: TRBV7-9
J: TRBJ2-1
size: few
D: TRBD1

DNA: TGCGCCAGCAGCCAAGCCCCAAGGCGGAGAGGGAGTGAAAAACTGTTTTTT
CDR3: CASSQAPRRRGSEKLFF
V: TRBV4-1
J: TRBJ1-4
size: -
D: -